This TCR beta chain was sequenced during a study of blood T cell repertoires in COVID-19 (dated by TCRdb to the early 2020s). Regarding the research as a whole: Samples from collaborators originated in the United States, Italy and Spain and spanned both the acute and convalescent phases of COVID-19. The material from the prospective study consisted of cDNA or gDNA derived from T cells, B-cell-depleted T cells, or PBMCs. The dataset comprised deeply sampled blood TCRbeta repertoires from subjects exposed to, actively infected with, or recovered from COVID-19. The repertoires were released in a freely available public database intended as a resource for research on the immune response to SARS-CoV-2. The samples were drawn from two sources: the first 160 participants of the ongoing ImmuneRACE study, and 1,200 or so subjects contributed by 6 global collaborators. Sample metadata almost always included a de-identified subject ID, COVID-19 status, age in years and sex. Where available, HLA class I and class II types were taken from metadata supplied by the sample provider and were not determined by assay-based typing.

The immunoSEQ Assay, a bias-controlled multiplex PCR, was used to amplify TCRbeta CDR3 regions from genomic DNA. For the original study's pipeline: The number of nucleated cells in each sample was estimated from the amplification of reference gene primers within the assay. To quantify the absolute abundance of each unique TCRbeta CDR3 rearrangement, sequence reads were collapsed and filtered. For each sample, productive Simpson clonality was calculated by taking the square root of Simpson's diversity index across productive rearrangements. TCRdb took this table from immuneACCESS and kept in-frame rearrangements with V and J called. Such tables lack part of the clones; where checked against another copy, unresolved V genes explain under half of the gap, and the rest is unexplained. V, J and clone size are taken as reported in that table, and D and trimming were inferred from the DNA itself. For this sample the table gives 150,000 to 200,000 clones, of which less than 90% were detected only once. The top ten clonotypes cover around 2.3% of the sample.

V has 5 bases trimmed and J has 0 bases trimmed; junction bases matching no gene number 10. Including the terminal cysteine and phenylalanine, the CDR3 comprises 17 residues. Kept here is only the CDR3 DNA, which spans 51 bases and is read in frame from base 1. The germline V gene provides CDR1 SGHAT and CDR2 FQNNGV. Collaborating institutions collected whole blood in K2EDTA tubes following their own protocols. Collaborator samples were shipped for TCRbeta analysis as frozen whole blood, isolated PBMCs, or DNA extracted from either sample type. On this clone itself: Its antigen specificity is not known. Within one base of it there is no much larger clone, and no base qualities were kept.

On the study overall, not on this receptor specifically: The quantity of clinical and demographic metadata differed by source and by participant and was supplied without curation.

Material: peripheral blood. This receptor chain uses TRBV11-2 and TRBJ1-3; the central 7 bases match TRBD1. This TCR was sampled from a man in his 70s with active or convalescent COVID-19. The CDR3 protein sequence reads: CASSRGQAIHSGNTIYF. In nucleotides, the sequence is TGTGCCAGCAGCAGAGGACAGGCCATACACTCTGGAAACACCATATATTTT.